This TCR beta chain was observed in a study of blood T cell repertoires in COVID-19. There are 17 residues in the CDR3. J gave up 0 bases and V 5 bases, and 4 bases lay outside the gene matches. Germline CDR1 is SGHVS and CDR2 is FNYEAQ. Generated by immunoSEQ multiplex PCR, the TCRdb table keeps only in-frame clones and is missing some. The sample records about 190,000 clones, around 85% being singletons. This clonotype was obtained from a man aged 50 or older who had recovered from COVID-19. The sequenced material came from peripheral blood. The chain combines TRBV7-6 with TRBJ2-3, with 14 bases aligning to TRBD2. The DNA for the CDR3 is TGTGCCAGCAGCCTCGGACTAGCGGGGGGTAGCACAGATACGCAGTATTTT. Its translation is CASSLGLAGGSTDTQYF.